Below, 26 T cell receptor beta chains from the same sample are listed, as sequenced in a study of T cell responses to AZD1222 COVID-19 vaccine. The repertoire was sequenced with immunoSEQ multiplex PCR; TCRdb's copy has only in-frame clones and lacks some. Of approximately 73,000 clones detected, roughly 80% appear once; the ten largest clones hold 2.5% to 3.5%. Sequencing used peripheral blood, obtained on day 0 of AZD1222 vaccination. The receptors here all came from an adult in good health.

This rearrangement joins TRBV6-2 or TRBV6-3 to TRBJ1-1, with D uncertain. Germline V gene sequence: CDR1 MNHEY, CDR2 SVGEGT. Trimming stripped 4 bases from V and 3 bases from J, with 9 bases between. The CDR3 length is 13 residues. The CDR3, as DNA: TGTGCCAGCAGTTCGGAGGTGTACACTGAAGCTTTCTTT. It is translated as CASSSEVYTEAFF.

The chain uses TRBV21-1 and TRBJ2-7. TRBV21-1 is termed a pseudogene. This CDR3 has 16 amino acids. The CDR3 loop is CASSKTPRAGSYEQYF. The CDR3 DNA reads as TGTGCCAGCAGCAAAACACCCCGGGCAGGCTCCTACGAGCAGTACTTC.

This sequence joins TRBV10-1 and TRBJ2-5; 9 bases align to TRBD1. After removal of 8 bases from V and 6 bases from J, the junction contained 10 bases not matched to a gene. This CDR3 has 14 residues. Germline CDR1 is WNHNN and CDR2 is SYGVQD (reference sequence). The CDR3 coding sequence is TGCGCCAGCTTAACAGGGGGCGATTTCAAGACCCAGTACTTC. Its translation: CASLTGGDFKTQYF.

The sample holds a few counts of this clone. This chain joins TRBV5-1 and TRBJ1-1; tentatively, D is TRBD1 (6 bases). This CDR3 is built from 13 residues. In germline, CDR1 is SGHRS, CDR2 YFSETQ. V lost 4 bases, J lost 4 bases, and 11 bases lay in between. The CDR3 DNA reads TGCGCCAGCAGCAAACAGGGCGGCACTGAAGCTTTCTTT. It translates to CASSKQGGTEAFF.

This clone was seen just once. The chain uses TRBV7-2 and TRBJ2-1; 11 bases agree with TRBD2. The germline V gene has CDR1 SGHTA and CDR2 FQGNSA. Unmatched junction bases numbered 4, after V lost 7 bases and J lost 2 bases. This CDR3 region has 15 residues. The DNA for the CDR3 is TGTGCCAGCACCCTACTAGCGGGGGCCTACAATGAGCAGTTCTTC. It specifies CASTLLAGAYNEQFF.

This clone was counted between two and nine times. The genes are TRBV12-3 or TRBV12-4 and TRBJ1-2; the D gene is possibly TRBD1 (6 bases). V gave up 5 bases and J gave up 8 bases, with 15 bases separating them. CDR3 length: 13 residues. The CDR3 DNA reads TGTGCCAGCAGTATTAACAGGGAGGTCGGCTACACCTTC. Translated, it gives CASSINREVGYTF.

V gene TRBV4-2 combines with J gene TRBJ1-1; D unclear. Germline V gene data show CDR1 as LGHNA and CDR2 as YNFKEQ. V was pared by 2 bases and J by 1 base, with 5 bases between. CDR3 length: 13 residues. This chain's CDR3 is CASSQPKNTEAFF. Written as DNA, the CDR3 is TGTGCCAGCAGCCAACCTAAGAACACTGAAGCTTTCTTT.

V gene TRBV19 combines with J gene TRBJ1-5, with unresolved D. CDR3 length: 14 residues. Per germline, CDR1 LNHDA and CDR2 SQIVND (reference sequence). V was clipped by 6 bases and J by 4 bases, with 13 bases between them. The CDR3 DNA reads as TGTGCCAGTAGCCGGGTTTCGGAGAATCAGCCCCAGCATTTT. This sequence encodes CASSRVSENQPQHF.

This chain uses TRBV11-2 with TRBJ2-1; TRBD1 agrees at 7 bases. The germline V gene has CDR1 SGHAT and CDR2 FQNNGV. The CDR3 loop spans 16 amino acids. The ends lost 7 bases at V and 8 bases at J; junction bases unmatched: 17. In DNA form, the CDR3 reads TGTGCCAGCACCCATCCCGGACAGGTTCTCCCGGATGAGCAGTTCTTC. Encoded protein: CASTHPGQVLPDEQFF. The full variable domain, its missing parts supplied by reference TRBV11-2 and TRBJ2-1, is EAGVAQSPRYKIIEKRQSVAFWCNPISGHATLYWYQQILGQGPKLLIQFQNNGVVDDSQLPKDRFSAERLKGVDSTLKIQPAKLEDSAVYLCASTHPGQVLPDEQFFGPGTRLTVL.

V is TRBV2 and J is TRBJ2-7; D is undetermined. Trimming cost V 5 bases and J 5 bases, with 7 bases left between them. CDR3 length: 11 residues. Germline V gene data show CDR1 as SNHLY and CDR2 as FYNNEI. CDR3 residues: CASSPENEQYF. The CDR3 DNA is TGTGCCAGCAGTCCGGAAAACGAGCAGTACTTC.

The CDR3 DNA reads TGTGCCAGCAGCGCCGGACTAGCGGAGAGCAAGTACTTC. Its protein product is CASSAGLAESKYF. The V gene is TRBV7-2, the J gene TRBJ2-7; the match to TRBD2 covers 10 bases. Germline V gene data show CDR1 as SGHTA and CDR2 as FQGNSA. V was clipped by 5 bases and J by 11 bases; unmatched bases: 9. The CDR3 sequence is 13 residues long.

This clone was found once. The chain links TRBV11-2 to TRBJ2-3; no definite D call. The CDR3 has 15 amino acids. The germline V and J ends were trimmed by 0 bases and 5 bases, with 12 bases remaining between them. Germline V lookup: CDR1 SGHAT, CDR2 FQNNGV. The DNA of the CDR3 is TGTGCCAGCAGCTTAGACTGGTCCTCGGGAGATACGCAGTATTTT. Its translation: CASSLDWSSGDTQYF.

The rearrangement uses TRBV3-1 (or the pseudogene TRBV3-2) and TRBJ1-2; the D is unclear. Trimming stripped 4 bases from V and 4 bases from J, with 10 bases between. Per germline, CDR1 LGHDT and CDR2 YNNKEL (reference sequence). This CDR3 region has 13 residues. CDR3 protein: CASSPRTGYGYTF. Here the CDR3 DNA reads TGTGCCAGCAGCCCGAGGACGGGCTATGGCTACACCTTC.

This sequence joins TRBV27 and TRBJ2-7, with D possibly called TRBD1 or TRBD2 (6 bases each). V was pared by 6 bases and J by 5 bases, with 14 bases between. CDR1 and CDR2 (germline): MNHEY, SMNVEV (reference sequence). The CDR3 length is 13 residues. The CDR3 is CASSPTGAHEQYF. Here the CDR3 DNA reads TGTGCCAGCAGCCCTACGGGGGCCCACGAGCAGTACTTC.

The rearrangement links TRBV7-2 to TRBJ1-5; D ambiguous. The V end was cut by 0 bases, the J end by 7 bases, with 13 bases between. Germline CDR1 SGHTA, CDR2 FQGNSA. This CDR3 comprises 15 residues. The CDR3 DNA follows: TGTGCCAGCAGCTTAGCGCTGGGTAAAGGACAGCCCCAGCATTTT. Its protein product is CASSLALGKGQPQHF.

The CDR3 bases are TGCGCCAGCAGCCAAGCAGTCGTTTCCCAGTTGGATAATTCACCCCTCCACTTT. It specifies CASSQAVVSQLDNSPLHF. This rearrangement joins TRBV4-3 to TRBJ1-6; D not resolved. The CDR3 is 18 amino acids. Germline lookup yields CDR1 LGHNA and CDR2 YSLEER. V gave up 1 base and J gave up 5 bases, with 18 bases separating them.

In DNA form, the CDR3 reads TGTGCCAGCAGCGTAGAGTCAAGATCGGGCTACACCTTC. It translates to CASSVESRSGYTF. This chain links TRBV9 with TRBJ1-2; D uncertain. Germline assignment: CDR1 SGDLS and CDR2 YYNGEE. V was shortened by 0 bases and J by 8 bases, with 11 bases between the two germline ends. The CDR3 extends over 13 amino acids.

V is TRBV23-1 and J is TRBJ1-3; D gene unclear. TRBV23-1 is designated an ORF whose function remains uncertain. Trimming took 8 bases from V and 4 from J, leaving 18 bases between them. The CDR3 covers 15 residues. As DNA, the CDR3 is TGCGCCAGCTGCCCGGTGGGGAGGAGGGGAAACACCATATATTTT. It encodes CASCPVGRRGNTIYF.

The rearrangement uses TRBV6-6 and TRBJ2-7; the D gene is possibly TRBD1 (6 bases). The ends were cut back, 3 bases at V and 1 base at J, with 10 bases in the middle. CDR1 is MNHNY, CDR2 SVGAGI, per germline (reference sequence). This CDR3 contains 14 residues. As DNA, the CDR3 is TGTGCCAGCAGTTATTTAGGACAGTCCTACGAGCAGTACTTC. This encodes CASSYLGQSYEQYF.

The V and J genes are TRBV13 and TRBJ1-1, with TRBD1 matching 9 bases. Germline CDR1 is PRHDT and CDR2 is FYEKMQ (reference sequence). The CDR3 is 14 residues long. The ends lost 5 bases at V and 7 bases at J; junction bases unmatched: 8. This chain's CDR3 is CASSMDRGRGEAFF. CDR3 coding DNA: TGTGCCAGCAGCATGGACAGGGGAAGGGGTGAAGCTTTCTTT.

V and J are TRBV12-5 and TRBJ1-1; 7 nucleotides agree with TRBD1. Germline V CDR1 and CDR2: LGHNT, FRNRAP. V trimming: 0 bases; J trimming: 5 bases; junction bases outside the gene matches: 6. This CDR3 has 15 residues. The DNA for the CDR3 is TGTGCTAGTGGTTTGGTGGAACAGGGGAAGACTGAAGCTTTCTTT. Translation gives CASGLVEQGKTEAFF.

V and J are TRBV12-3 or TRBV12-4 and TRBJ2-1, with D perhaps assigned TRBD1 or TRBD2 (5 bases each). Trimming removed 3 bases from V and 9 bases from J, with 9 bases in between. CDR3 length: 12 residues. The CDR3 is CASSLAGSEQFF. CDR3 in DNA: TGTGCCAGCAGTTTGGCAGGGAGTGAGCAGTTCTTC.

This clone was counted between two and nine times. The CDR3 sequence is CASSLTDGNTIYF. In DNA, the CDR3 is TGTGCCAGTAGTCTGACAGATGGAAACACCATATATTTT. The chain carries TRBV19 and TRBJ1-3; TRBD1 is a possible D gene (5 bases). V dropped 5 bases and J dropped 3 bases, with 8 bases sitting between them. Germline V lookup: CDR1 LNHDA, CDR2 SQIVND (reference sequence). The CDR3 is made up of 13 amino acids.

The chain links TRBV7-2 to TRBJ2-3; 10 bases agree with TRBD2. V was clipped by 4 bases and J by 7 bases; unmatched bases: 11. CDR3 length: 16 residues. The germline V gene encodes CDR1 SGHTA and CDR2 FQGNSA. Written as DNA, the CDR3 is TGTGCCAGCAGCTCCAGCGGGGGGGGTCGCGAGAATACGCAGTATTTT. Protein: CASSSSGGGRENTQYF.

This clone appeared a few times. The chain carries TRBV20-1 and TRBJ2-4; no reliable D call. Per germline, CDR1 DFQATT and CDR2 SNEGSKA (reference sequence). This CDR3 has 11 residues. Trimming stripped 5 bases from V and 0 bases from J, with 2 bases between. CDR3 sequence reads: CSAPAKNIQYF. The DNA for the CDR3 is TGCAGTGCTCCAGCCAAAAACATTCAGTACTTC.

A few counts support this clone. The CDR3 coding sequence is TGTGCCAGCAGCTTTGGCAGGGAAGGCGGCTACACCTTC. Amino acid sequence: CASSFGREGGYTF. This chain links TRBV5-4 with TRBJ1-2, with a weak D call TRBD1 (5 bases). CDR3 length: 13 amino acids. Trimming removed 2 bases at V and 8 bases at J, with 13 bases between. The V gene's germline CDR1 is SGHNT and CDR2 YYREEE (reference sequence).